This TCR beta chain was documented in a study of regulatory T cells in long-lasting Graves disease. CDR1 is SGHRS, CDR2 YFSETQ, per germline. Trimming removed 3 bases from V and 10 bases from J; junction bases left unmatched: 1. The CDR3 runs to 12 residues. The time point here: newly diagnosed GD, antithyroid drugs for less than 3 months. PBMC RNA was the source of the TCR library. Peripheral blood, about 9 milliliters per patient, was collected in EDTA tubes. Assembly of TCR beta libraries relied on iRepertoire HTBI primers together with Arm-PCR of CDR3 regions. The authors' processing: Looking across samples, the authors found 62 TRBV and 14 TRBJ segments. TCRdb re-derived calls from the multiplex PCR reads in MiXCR, one entry per CDR3 protein. TCRdb's processing, not the study's, gives the V and J calls here. The sample contains 550,000 to 600,000 distinct CDR3 sequences, around 16% of which appear only once.

These same records also appear under a second study, on T cells in Graves' hyperthyroidism and ophthalmopathy.

The sample consisted of peripheral blood mononuclear cells (PBMCs), taken at new diagnosis, from a patient treated with antithyroid drugs. The gene calls are TRBV5-1 and TRBJ1-1, with TRBD1 identical over 12 bases. The TCR originated in a man aged 18 to 35 with Graves disease. DNA of the CDR3: TGCGCCAGCAGCTGGGACAGGGGGCGAGCTTTCTTT. Its protein product is CASSWDRGRAFF.